This passage covers 24 T cell receptor beta chains from one sample sequenced in a study of tumor and adjacent non-tumor tissue in lung cancer. The template was RNA from unsorted bulk tissue. TCRbeta libraries were built with three rounds of nested PCR, modified from ARM-PCR. TCRdb independently ran MiXCR on the multiplex PCR reads; one entry per CDR3 protein. This table holds about 80,000 distinct CDR3 sequences, just under 75% found once. The sequenced sample was lung tumor tissue. These receptors all stem from a woman between 40 and 50 years old with non-small cell lung cancer.

Remarks on this clonotype: Here the CDR3 omits its conserved ending phenylalanine or tryptophan, so a read error is the likely source. The V and J genes are TRBV29-1 and TRBJ2-1; 9 positions match TRBD2. The germline CDR1 and CDR2 sequences are SQVTM and ANQGSEA. The CDR3 spans 14 residues. The CDR3 DNA reads TGCTGCGTGACTAGCGGTTTTTCTTACAATGAGCAGTTCCTT. This sequence encodes CCVTSGFSYNEQFL.

Note on this clonotype: One end of the junction is discordant with germline, which a read error may explain. The gene calls are TRBV11-2 and TRBJ2-3; 12 bases are shared with TRBD2. The CDR3 runs to 17 residues. The V gene's germline CDR1 is SGHAT and CDR2 FQNNGV. This CDR3 reads CASNFSLAGGSTDTQYF. The DNA for the CDR3 is TGTGCCAGCAACTTTTCACTAGCGGGGGGCTCCACAGATACACAGTATTTT.

About this clonotype: The junction does not match germline at one end; this may be a read error. The V call is TRBV29-1, the J call TRBJ2-2; TRBD2 is a possible D gene (6 bases). Germline CDR1 is SQVTM and CDR2 is ANQGSEA. CDR3 size: 14 residues. The CDR3 region has the DNA TGCAGCGCAAGCGGAGGGGTCGGCACCGGTGAGCTGTTATTT. The encoded protein is CSASGGVGTGELLF.

In this sample, this clonotype turned up once. The junction departs from the called germline gene at one end, perhaps through a read error. The J gene is TRBJ2-5, the V gene TRBV6-1, with unresolved D. Per germline, CDR1 MNHNS and CDR2 SASEGT. This CDR3 contains 14 residues. CDR3: CASTRGPQQATQYF. The CDR3 DNA reads TGTGCCAGCACGCGAGGACCGCAACAAGCGACCCAGTACTTC.

In regard to this clonotype: A much more abundant neighbour one base away suggests this may be a read error. J is TRBJ2-5 and V is TRBV5-1; D is ambiguous. Germline lookup yields CDR1 SGHRS and CDR2 YFSETQ. The CDR3 sequence is 15 residues long. V dropped 0 bases and J dropped 1 base, with 10 bases sitting between them. The CDR3 DNA is TGCGCCAGCAGCTTGGTGATAGGGTTCCAAGAGACCCAGTACTTC. Its translation: CASSLVIGFQETQYF.

With respect to this clonotype: Likely a read error: the CDR3 ends without its conserved phenylalanine or tryptophan. The gene calls are TRBV4-2 and TRBJ2-1, with 7 bases identical to TRBD2. This CDR3 spans 13 amino acids. Germline lookup yields CDR1 LGHNA and CDR2 YNFKEQ. CDR3 bases: TGCGCCAGCAGCAAAGGACTAGTCGATGAGCAGTTCTTA. This translates into CASSKGLVDEQFL.

This clonotype was found many times. The genes are TRBV6-1 and TRBJ1-1; D not certain. The ends were cut back, 6 bases at V and 1 base at J, with 12 bases in the middle. In germline, CDR1 is MNHNS, CDR2 SASEGT. CDR3 size: 14 residues. The CDR3 is CASRKTRANTEAFF. The CDR3 DNA reads TGTGCCAGCAGGAAAACGAGGGCGAACACTGAAGCTTTCTTT.

As to this clonotype: One junction end disagrees with the germline gene, perhaps due to a read error. This rearrangement joins TRBV6-1 to TRBJ2-7; D ambiguous. The V gene's germline CDR1 is MNHNS and CDR2 SASEGT. This CDR3 spans 12 amino acids. The CDR3 region has the DNA TGTGTCACCACTAAAGACACCTACGAGCGGTACTTC. Translated, it gives CVTTKDTYERYF.

Notes on this clonotype: The junction departs from germline at one end; a sequencing error may be responsible. This sequence joins TRBV6-5 and TRBJ1-1, with D possibly matching TRBD1 (6 bases). The CDR3 sequence is 14 residues long. Germline loops: CDR1 MNHEY, CDR2 SVGAGI. CDR3 region: CASSSLGRDTEASF. The CDR3 nucleotides read TGTGCCAGCAGTAGCCTGGGGCGGGACACTGAAGCTTCCTTT.

This clonotype came up once. The chain is built from TRBV11-2 and TRBJ2-1, with D possibly being TRBD2 (6 bases). The CDR3 length is 14 residues. The V gene's germline CDR1 is SGHAT and CDR2 FQNNGV. V was trimmed by 6 bases and J by 5 bases, leaving 14 bases between them. The CDR3: CASRWTNGNNEQFF. CDR3 DNA sequence: TGTGCCAGCAGATGGACTAACGGGAACAATGAGCAGTTCTTC. Supplemented by reference TRBV11-2 and TRBJ2-1, the full variable domain reads EAGVAQSPRYKIIEKRQSVAFWCNPISGHATLYWYQQILGQGPKLLIQFQNNGVVDDSQLPKDRFSAERLKGVDSTLKIQPAKLEDSAVYLCASRWTNGNNEQFFGPGTRLTVL.

A note on this clonotype: Germline and junction disagree at one end, which may indicate a read error. The chain uses TRBV11-2 and TRBJ1-2; TRBD1 aligns across 8 bases. CDR1 is SGHAT and CDR2 is FQNNGV in the germline V gene. The CDR3 covers 13 residues. The CDR3 DNA reads as TGTGTCAGTAGCTTAGACAGGGGATCTGGCAACACCTTC. Translating it yields CVSSLDRGSGNTF.

A remark on this clonotype: An end of the junction does not agree with germline; a read error may underlie this. This chain joins TRBV6-1 and TRBJ2-1; D unclear. The CDR3 is 19 residues long. Looked up from germline, CDR1 is MNHNS and CDR2 is SASEGT. In nucleotides, the CDR3 is TGTGTCAGCAGAGAAGATTTGGGATGGTCACGCAGCTCCTACAATGAGCAGTTCTTC. This gives the protein CVSREDLGWSRSSYNEQFF.

The table lists this clonotype with many counts. The chain couples TRBV6-6 to TRBJ2-7; no firm D call. V was cut by 6 bases and J by 0 bases, with 15 bases left in between. Germline V CDR1 and CDR2: MNHNY, SVGAGI (reference sequence). The CDR3 has 15 amino acids. The CDR3 here is CASSLQLTLSYEQYF. For the CDR3, the DNA is TGTGCCAGCAGCCTACAGCTTACCCTCTCCTACGAGCAGTACTTC.

This clonotype was observed once. A much larger clone lies one base from this, so it may be a read error. The chain carries TRBV19 and TRBJ1-5; D gene unclear. The CDR3 length is 15 residues. Germline-derived CDR1 and CDR2 are LNHDA and SQIVND (reference sequence). V shed 6 bases and J shed 3 bases, with 15 bases lying between them. CDR3 protein: CASRGSHDPNQPQHF. CDR3 DNA: TGTGCCAGTAGGGGGAGCCACGACCCCAATCAGCCCCAGCATTTT.

This clonotype is medium-sized (0.01 to 0.1%) by share. The chain has TRBV11-1 and TRBJ2-7, with 7 bases fitting TRBD2. This CDR3 is 14 amino acids long. J gave up 6 bases and V 5 bases, and 10 bases lay outside the gene matches. CDR1 SGHAT and CDR2 FQDESV come from the germline V gene (reference sequence). The chain's CDR3 is CASSKIGTTFEQYF. The CDR3 region has the DNA TGTGCCAGCAGCAAAATCGGGACTACGTTCGAGCAGTACTTC.

The genes are TRBV7-8 and TRBJ1-5; maybe TRBD1 (5 bases). V was trimmed by 5 bases and J by 16 bases, leaving 24 bases between them. The germline V gene has CDR1 SGHVS and CDR2 FQNEAQ. The CDR3 sequence is 14 residues long. CDR3 sequence: CASSPSGSNQPHHF. The DNA for the CDR3 is TGTGCCAGCAGCCCATCAGGGTCCAATCAGCCTCATCATTTT.

This clonotype has only one observation. This CDR3 is missing its conserved last phenylalanine or tryptophan, likely due to a read error. CDR3: CASKQGIDSPLHL. The CDR3 coding sequence is TGTGCCAGCAAGCAGGGGATAGATTCACCCCTCCACTTA. V usage is TRBV12-3 or TRBV12-4 and J usage is TRBJ1-6; D may be TRBD1 (6 bases). Deletions cut 7 bases from V and 8 bases from J, with 12 bases between. The CDR3 length is 13 residues.

Turning to this clonotype: A clone one base away is much larger, so this may be a read error. This rearrangement joins TRBV20-1 to TRBJ1-1, with D uncertain. The CDR3 is made up of 12 amino acids. Germline V gene data show CDR1 as DFQATT and CDR2 as SNEGSKA (reference sequence). CDR3 DNA sequence: TGCAGAGCTAGCGAAAGGGAGTCTGAAGCTTTCTTT. Its protein product is CRASERESEAFF.

On this clonotype: One base away lies a much larger clone, so this may be a sequencing read error. This chain links TRBV12-3 or TRBV12-4 with TRBJ1-3, with D hard to call. This CDR3 contains 14 residues. Written as DNA, the CDR3 is TGTGCCAGCAACATGCTGAGCTCTGGAGACACCATATATTTT. Encoded protein: CASNMLSSGDTIYF.

With regard to this clonotype: The junction departs from germline at one end; a sequencing error may be responsible. The genes are TRBV20-1 and TRBJ1-5, with D maybe TRBD1 (6 bases). CDR3 size: 15 residues. In germline, CDR1 is DFQATT, CDR2 SNEGSKA (reference sequence). The CDR3 sequence: CSASSGTNSNQSQHF. The CDR3 DNA sequence: TGCAGTGCCTCCTCCGGGACAAATAGCAATCAGTCCCAGCATTTT.

This clonotype was counted a single time. The chain employs TRBV14 and TRBJ2-1; possibly TRBD2 for D (6 bases). With 10 bases removed from V and 4 bases from J, the gap between germline ends came to 23 bases. The CDR3 consists of 16 residues. The V gene's germline CDR1 is SGHDN and CDR2 FVKESK. The CDR3 sequence is CANNQSRDGGYNEQFF. Here the CDR3 DNA reads TGTGCCAACAACCAATCCAGGGACGGGGGATACAATGAGCAGTTCTTC.

In regard to this clonotype: The junction does not match germline at one end; this may be a read error. V and J are TRBV11-2 and TRBJ1-6; no reliable D call. Germline lookup yields CDR1 SGHAT and CDR2 FQNNGV. The CDR3 length is 15 residues. In DNA, the CDR3 is TGTGTCAACAGCTTAGCCTCGGGGAATAATTCATCCCTCCACTTT. Translating it yields CVNSLASGNNSSLHF. Full variable domain (outside the CDR3, taken from reference TRBV11-2 and TRBJ1-6): EAGVAQSPRYKIIEKRQSVAFWCNPISGHATLYWYQQILGQGPKLLIQFQNNGVVDDSQLPKDRFSAERLKGVDSTLKIQPAKLEDSAVYLCVNSLASGNNSSLHFGNGTRLTVT.

Regarding this clonotype: This CDR3 is missing its conserved last phenylalanine or tryptophan, likely due to a read error. The CDR3, as DNA: TGTGCCAGCAGCTTGCGCATCGTAACAAGCGGGGGACTAAGGGAGCAGTTCATC. Its translation is CASSLRIVTSGGLREQFI. The chain couples TRBV11-2 to TRBJ2-1; 8 bases align to TRBD2. Trimming took 3 bases from V and 10 from J; bases not matched to a gene: 20. Looked up from germline, CDR1 is SGHAT and CDR2 is FQNNGV. The CDR3 loop spans 18 amino acids.

With respect to this clonotype: One junction end disagrees with the germline gene, perhaps due to a read error. This chain links TRBV28 with TRBJ2-7; D may be TRBD1 (8 bases). The germline V gene has CDR1 MDHEN and CDR2 SYDVKM. The CDR3 sequence is 15 residues long. CDR3 nucleotides: TGTGCTAGCAGTTCACTCACAGGGGGGCGGGAGCAGCAGCACTTC. Its protein product is CASSSLTGGREQQHF.